Each of the 19 T cell receptor beta chains below was sequenced from the same sample in a study of T-cell memory formation after mild COVID-19. TCRdb processed the 5' RACE reads anew with MiXCR; each CDR3 protein has one entry. This sample has just under 550,000 distinct CDR3 sequences; 20% occur once, and the top ten carry approximately 13%. Sequencing was carried out using PBMCs or a T cell subset sorted from them (not recorded which). These TCRs come from an adult woman who had mild COVID-19 (a few samples of this study predate the infection). Cell type and time point are not known.

This chain joins TRBV11-2 and TRBJ2-1; D ambiguous. Trimming took 4 bases from V and 12 from J, leaving 13 bases between them. Germline V gene lookup returns CDR1 SGHAT and CDR2 FQNNGV. CDR3 size: 12 residues. The CDR3 DNA sequence: TGTGCCAGCAGCTCCGGACCGGGCGGGCAGTTCTTC. Amino acids: CASSSGPGGQFF.

This clonotype was recorded a few times. The genes are TRBV4-3 and TRBJ1-4; possible D gene TRBD1, 6 bases. This CDR3 spans 16 amino acids. Germline CDR1 reads LGHNA; CDR2 reads YSLEER. V was trimmed by 3 bases and J by 7 bases, leaving 18 bases between them. The CDR3 bases are TGCGCCAGCAGCCAGTCTAGGGGGGCCCGTGGTGAAAAACTGTTTTTT. Protein: CASSQSRGARGEKLFF.

In its sample, this clonotype was seen a few times. The chain couples TRBV20-1 to TRBJ2-3, with D possibly matching TRBD2 (5 bases). Germline V gene lookup returns CDR1 DFQATT and CDR2 SNEGSKA (reference sequence). The V end lost 3 bases, the J end lost 4 bases, and 23 bases lay between the germline ends. The CDR3 is made up of 17 amino acids. The CDR3 reads CSASPFAESAVSDTQYF. The CDR3 nucleotides read TGCAGTGCTAGCCCCTTTGCCGAGTCAGCGGTCTCAGATACGCAGTATTTT.

This clonotype occurred a few times. CDR3 nucleotide sequence: TGTGCCAGCAGCTATCGACTAGCCTCAGATACGCAGTATTTT. It yields the protein CASSYRLASDTQYF. The V gene is TRBV7-9, the J gene TRBJ2-3; 7 nucleotides match TRBD2. The germline V gene has CDR1 SEHNR and CDR2 FQNEAQ (reference sequence). The CDR3 has 14 amino acids. V lost 4 bases to trimming and J lost 4 bases; unmatched junction nucleotides: 5.

The chain combines TRBV7-9 with TRBJ2-1, with D tentatively TRBD1 (6 bases). The CDR3 totals 13 residues. Germline CDR1 and CDR2: SEHNR and FQNEAQ (reference sequence). V was pared by 9 bases and J by 0 bases, with 9 bases between. The CDR3 DNA reads as TGTGCCAGTCGACAGGCCTCCTACAATGAGCAGTTCTTC. Its protein product is CASRQASYNEQFF.

This clonotype was recorded many times. The V call is TRBV7-6, the J call TRBJ2-1, with a weak D call TRBD1 (5 bases). The V end was cut by 4 bases, the J end by 8 bases, with 18 bases between. The CDR3 sequence is 15 residues long. Germline V gene lookup returns CDR1 SGHVS and CDR2 FNYEAQ. The CDR3 DNA reads TGTGCCAGCAGCTCCAGGGTTGTTGGCCGGGATGAGCAGTTCTTC. It translates to CASSSRVVGRDEQFF.

The chain has TRBV24-1 and TRBJ2-3; a possible D gene is TRBD2 (7 bases). V was pared by 6 bases and J by 0 bases, with 12 bases between. Germline V lookup: CDR1 KGHDR, CDR2 SFDVKD. CDR3 length: 15 residues. The CDR3 nucleotides are TGTGCCACCAGTTCAAGGGGGGGAAGCACAGATACGCAGTATTTT. It yields the protein CATSSRGGSTDTQYF.

V usage is TRBV5-1 and J usage is TRBJ2-7; 10 bases match TRBD1. The CDR3 loop spans 17 amino acids. J gave up 3 bases and V 4 bases, and 13 bases lay outside the gene matches. From germline, CDR1 is SGHRS and CDR2 YFSETQ. The CDR3 region is CASSLPGTGEFFYEQYF. The DNA of the CDR3 is TGCGCCAGCAGCCTTCCCGGGACAGGGGAATTTTTCTACGAGCAGTACTTC. Using reference TRBV5-1 and TRBJ2-7 for the parts outside the CDR3, the full variable domain is KAGVTQTPRYLIKTRGQQVTLSCSPISGHRSVSWYQQTPGQGLQFLFEYFSETQRNKGNFPGRFSGRQFSNSRSEMNVSTLELGDSALYLCASSLPGTGEFFYEQYFGPGTRLTVT.

This chain links TRBV20-1 with TRBJ2-3, with D possibly TRBD2 on 6 matching bases. Per the germline V gene, CDR1 is DFQATT and CDR2 is SNEGSKA (reference sequence). The ends were cut back, 3 bases at V and 1 base at J, with 11 bases in the middle. The CDR3 has 14 amino acids. The CDR3 spells CSASQAGRTDTQYF. CDR3 DNA: TGCAGTGCTAGTCAAGCGGGCCGCACAGATACGCAGTATTTT.

The chain joins TRBV6-2 or TRBV6-3 to TRBJ1-3; D gene unclear. The germline CDR1 and CDR2 sequences are MNHEY and SVGEGT. There are 13 residues in the CDR3. The V end lost 4 bases, the J end lost 0 bases, and 4 bases lay between the germline ends. Here the CDR3 DNA reads TGTGCCAGCAGTTTGATCTCTGGAAACACCATATATTTT. Translating gives CASSLISGNTIYF.

The chain couples TRBV11-1 to TRBJ2-1, with 10 nucleotides matching TRBD2. V shed 1 base, J shed 3 bases, and the junction held 6 bases outside the gene matches. The CDR3 loop spans 17 amino acids. Germline V lookup: CDR1 SGHAT, CDR2 FQDESV (reference sequence). CDR3 protein: CASSLGSSGSNYNEQFF. The CDR3 nucleotides read TGTGCCAGCAGCTTAGGGTCTAGCGGGAGTAACTACAATGAGCAGTTCTTC. Drawing the rest from reference TRBV11-1 and TRBJ2-1, the complete variable domain is EAEVAQSPRYKITEKSQAVAFWCDPISGHATLYWYRQILGQGPELLVQFQDESVVDDSQLPKDRFSAERLKGVDSTLKIQPAELGDSAMYLCASSLGSSGSNYNEQFFGPGTRLTVL.

CDR3 residues: CASSSLAGVASTDTQYF. The CDR3 DNA is TGTGCCAGCAGCTCCCTAGCGGGAGTCGCGAGCACAGATACGCAGTATTTT. J is TRBJ2-3 and V is TRBV7-3; TRBD2 matches 10 bases. Per the germline V gene, CDR1 is SGHTA and CDR2 is FQGTGA. This CDR3 is built from 17 residues. J gave up 0 bases and V 4 bases, and 7 bases lay outside the gene matches. Supplemented by reference TRBV7-3 and TRBJ2-3, the full variable domain reads GAGVSQTPSNKVTEKGKYVELRCDPISGHTALYWYRQSLGQGPEFLIYFQGTGAADDSGLPNDRFFAVRPEGSVSTLKIQRTERGDSAVYLCASSSLAGVASTDTQYFGPGTRLTVL.

This clonotype showed up many times. The V gene is TRBV20-1, the J gene TRBJ2-3; 7 nucleotides align to TRBD2. Germline trimming cut 5 bases from V and 4 bases from J; bases unmatched to any gene: 6. Germline lookup yields CDR1 DFQATT and CDR2 SNEGSKA (reference sequence). CDR3 length equals 13 residues. CDR3 nucleotide sequence: TGCAGTGCTCTTACGGGAGGCGCAGATACGCAGTATTTT. Its protein is CSALTGGADTQYF.

This chain joins TRBV5-1 and TRBJ1-3; 10 bases align to TRBD1. Germline CDR1 SGHRS, CDR2 YFSETQ. V was clipped by 4 bases and J by 4 bases; unmatched bases: 11. This CDR3 comprises 17 residues. CDR3 coding DNA: TGCGCCAGCAGCGGGGCGGGACAGGGGTCCCAAGGAAACACCATATATTTT. Residues: CASSGAGQGSQGNTIYF. Using reference TRBV5-1 and TRBJ1-3 for the parts outside the CDR3, the full variable domain is KAGVTQTPRYLIKTRGQQVTLSCSPISGHRSVSWYQQTPGQGLQFLFEYFSETQRNKGNFPGRFSGRQFSNSRSEMNVSTLELGDSALYLCASSGAGQGSQGNTIYFGEGSWLTVV.

V is TRBV7-9 and J is TRBJ1-1; TRBD1 is a possible D gene (6 bases). Trimming took off 1 base at V and 4 bases at J, with 13 bases between the two ends. This CDR3 is 15 amino acids long. Germline loops: CDR1 SEHNR, CDR2 FQNEAQ (reference sequence). The CDR3 coding sequence is TGTGCCAGCAGCTTAGGAACAGGGATGGGCACTGAAGCTTTCTTT. Amino acid sequence: CASSLGTGMGTEAFF. The full variable domain, its missing parts supplied by reference TRBV7-9 and TRBJ1-1, is DTGVSQNPRHKITKRGQNVTFRCDPISEHNRLYWYRQTLGQGPEFLTYFQNEAQLEKSRLLSDRFSAERPKGSFSTLEIQRTEQGDSAMYLCASSLGTGMGTEAFFGQGTRLTVV.

The chain is built from TRBV2 and TRBJ2-7; tentative D call: TRBD1 (5 bases). Looked up from germline, CDR1 is SNHLY and CDR2 is FYNNEI. The CDR3 has 14 residues. The V gene lost 4 bases and the J gene lost 6 bases, with 16 bases spanning the gap. CDR3 amino acids: CASSVAGYWGEQYF. The CDR3 DNA sequence: TGTGCCAGCAGTGTTGCAGGGTATTGGGGCGAGCAGTACTTC.

The chain links TRBV6-5 to TRBJ1-1; TRBD1 matches 9 bases. Germline V lookup: CDR1 MNHEY, CDR2 SVGAGI. The junction had 6 bases not matched to a gene; V was cut back by 4 bases and J by 0 bases. The CDR3 totals 16 residues. The DNA of the CDR3 is TGTGCCAGCAGTTCCCGGACAGGGGCTATGAACACTGAAGCTTTCTTT. It codes for CASSSRTGAMNTEAFF.

In this sample, this clonotype turned up many times. This chain connects TRBV5-1 to TRBJ2-1; 13 bases are a match to TRBD2. Trimming took 7 bases from V and 3 from J; bases not matched to a gene: 7. This CDR3 has 16 amino acids. The germline V gene has CDR1 SGHRS and CDR2 YFSETQ. CDR3 coding DNA: TGCGCCAGCCGAGGGACTAGCGGGACCCGCTACAATGAGCAGTTCTTC. This gives the protein CASRGTSGTRYNEQFF.

V is TRBV11-2 and J is TRBJ2-1; D tentatively reads TRBD1 or TRBD2 (5 bases each). CDR1 is SGHAT and CDR2 is FQNNGV in the germline V gene. The CDR3 totals 16 residues. Trimming shortened V by 4 bases and J by 7 bases, and 20 bases separated the two germline ends. The CDR3 nucleotides are TGTGCCAGCAGCTCCTTGCCGGGACCCGTAGGGAATGAGCAGTTCTTC. Encoded protein: CASSSLPGPVGNEQFF. The full variable domain, rest sourced from reference TRBV11-2 and TRBJ2-1, is EAGVAQSPRYKIIEKRQSVAFWCNPISGHATLYWYQQILGQGPKLLIQFQNNGVVDDSQLPKDRFSAERLKGVDSTLKIQPAKLEDSAVYLCASSSLPGPVGNEQFFGPGTRLTVL.